One and the same sample provided the 28 T cell receptor beta chains below, sequenced in a study of cytotoxic CD8 clonotypes in ibrutinib-treated CLL (dated by TCRdb to the early 2020s). The time point label here, explained by the study, means: approximately 2 years on ibrutinib. The library relied on the immunoSEQ multiplex PCR assay. Drawn from immuneACCESS, this table holds only the in-frame rearrangements with V and J called that TCRdb kept. Clones are partly lost; checked studies trace under half to an unresolved V gene and leave the rest unexplained. This sample comprises roughly 150,000 clones, about 80% of them detected only once. Jointly, the top ten make up about 4.5% of the sample. The sample was PBMCs, taken after 24 months of ibrutinib treatment. The receptors stem from a human donor with chronic lymphocytic leukemia.

In DNA, the CDR3 is TGTGCCAGCAGTGACCCTGGAGTAGCGGGATCCACGGGGCCTTACAATGAGCAGTTCTTC. Translation gives CASSDPGVAGSTGPYNEQFF. J is TRBJ2-1 and V is TRBV6-1; 8 nucleotides match TRBD2. The CDR3 extends over 20 amino acids. J gave up 4 bases and V 3 bases, and 20 bases lay outside the gene matches. CDR1 is MNHNS and CDR2 is SASEGT in the germline V gene.

The chain carries TRBV7-9 and TRBJ1-2; TRBD1 matches at 8 bases. V shed 5 bases and J 2 bases; nucleotides not matched to a gene: 4. The germline V gene has CDR1 SEHNR and CDR2 FQNEAQ (reference sequence). The CDR3 runs 14 residues. The CDR3, as DNA: TGTGCCAGCAGCCACGGACAGGGAAACTATGGCTACACCTTC. Its protein is CASSHGQGNYGYTF.

The chain combines TRBV27 with TRBJ2-7, with 8 bases that match TRBD2. Trimming took 2 bases from V and 3 from J; bases not matched to a gene: 6. The CDR3 has 15 amino acids. Per germline, CDR1 MNHEY and CDR2 SMNVEV (reference sequence). The CDR3 loop is CASSLDPSGLYEQYF. In DNA, the CDR3 is TGTGCCAGCAGTTTAGACCCTAGCGGGCTCTACGAGCAGTACTTC.

The J gene is TRBJ1-1, the V gene TRBV19, with 7 bases matching TRBD1. V lost 2 bases, J lost 5 bases, and 8 bases stayed unmatched. Germline CDR1 and CDR2: LNHDA and SQIVND (reference sequence). The CDR3 runs to 15 residues. CDR3 coding DNA: TGTGCCAGTAGTATACTCAACAGGGGAGGGACTGAAGCTTTCTTT. Its protein is CASSILNRGGTEAFF.

V is TRBV5-6 and J is TRBJ2-3; D is unclear. Germline CDR1 reads SGHDT; CDR2 reads YYEEEE. CDR3 length equals 12 residues. V dropped 3 bases and J dropped 4 bases, with 6 bases sitting between them. The CDR3 DNA sequence: TGTGCCAGCAGCTCTCTCCCAGATACGCAGTATTTT. It codes for CASSSLPDTQYF.

The chain has TRBV28 and TRBJ1-2; D may be TRBD1 (5 bases). Germline loops: CDR1 MDHEN, CDR2 SYDVKM. V was shortened by 1 base and J by 7 bases, with 16 bases between the two germline ends. The CDR3 has 15 amino acids. The CDR3 DNA reads as TGTGCCAGCAGTTTATCCTACCAGGGTGCGGGTGGCTACACCTTC. Translation gives CASSLSYQGAGGYTF.

The V and J genes are TRBV18 and TRBJ1-2, with D possibly matching TRBD1 (6 bases). V dropped 3 bases and J dropped 3 bases, with 14 bases sitting between them. From germline, CDR1 is KGHSH and CDR2 LQKENI. The length of the CDR3 is 15 residues. CDR3 coding DNA: TGTGCCAGCTCACCCGCGGCCAGGGGTTACTATGGCTACACCTTC. Residues: CASSPAARGYYGYTF.

This rearrangement joins TRBV27 to TRBJ1-1; 7 bases align to TRBD1. The CDR3 length is 15 residues. The trim removed 4 bases at V and 1 base at J, leaving 6 bases unmatched. Germline V gene sequence: CDR1 MNHEY, CDR2 SMNVEV (reference sequence). CDR3 in amino acids: CASSSDRATNTEAFF. CDR3 nucleotide sequence: TGTGCCAGCAGTTCAGACAGGGCTACGAACACTGAAGCTTTCTTT.

The chain has TRBV5-6 and TRBJ2-5; possible D gene TRBD1, 6 bases. The CDR3 covers 14 residues. Germline CDR1 SGHDT, CDR2 YYEEEE. The V end lost 2 bases, the J end lost 5 bases, and 13 bases lay between the germline ends. This chain's CDR3 is CASSFQGLEETQYF. In DNA, the CDR3 is TGTGCCAGCAGCTTTCAGGGGCTTGAGGAGACCCAGTACTTC.

The genes are TRBV4-3 and TRBJ2-1; 11 bases align to TRBD2. Unmatched junction bases numbered 9, after V lost 0 bases and J lost 11 bases. Germline V gives CDR1 LGHNA, CDR2 YSLEER. This CDR3 region has 16 residues. The CDR3 nucleotides read TGCGCCAGCAGCCAAGATCTAAAACTAGCGGGAGCTCAGCAGTTCTTC. It codes for CASSQDLKLAGAQQFF.

The genes are TRBV10-3 and TRBJ1-1; maybe TRBD1 (6 bases). The length of the CDR3 is 13 residues. Germline V gives CDR1 ENHRY, CDR2 SYGVKD. Deletions cut 8 bases from V and 3 bases from J, with 13 bases between. The CDR3 bases are TGTGCCATCGCGCGACAGGTCTACACTGAAGCTTTCTTT. This sequence encodes CAIARQVYTEAFF.

V and J are TRBV19 and TRBJ1-5; 8 nucleotides match TRBD1. V shed 11 bases and J 3 bases; nucleotides not matched to a gene: 12. CDR1 is LNHDA and CDR2 is SQIVND in the germline V gene (reference sequence). This CDR3 contains 15 residues. DNA for the CDR3: TGTGCCTCTGCACAGGGGGGATGGAACAATCAGCCCCAGCATTTT. Amino acids: CASAQGGWNNQPQHF. Combining the CDR3 with reference TRBV19 and TRBJ1-5 gives the whole variable domain DGGITQSPKYLFRKEGQNVTLSCEQNLNHDAMYWYRQDPGQGLRLIYYSQIVNDFQKGDIAEGYSVSREKKESFPLTVTSAQKNPTAFYLCASAQGGWNNQPQHFGDGTRLSIL.

The chain links TRBV6-5 to TRBJ1-2; D might be TRBD1 (6 bases). Between the trimmed V and J ends, which lost 8 bases and 3 bases, there was a span of 19 bases. This CDR3 region has 15 residues. Germline assignment: CDR1 MNHEY and CDR2 SVGAGI. CDR3 amino acids: CASCKWRGDDYGYTF. The CDR3, as DNA: TGTGCCAGCTGCAAATGGAGGGGGGACGACTATGGCTACACCTTC.

The DNA for the CDR3 is TGTGCCAGCACCGACCCCCGGGGGCAGTTTGGAAACACCATATATTTT. Residues: CASTDPRGQFGNTIYF. The chain employs TRBV2 and TRBJ1-3; possibly TRBD1 for D (6 bases). Germline loops: CDR1 SNHLY, CDR2 FYNNEI. V lost 7 bases, J lost 3 bases, and 19 bases lay in between. CDR3 length: 16 amino acids.

The count of this clone is one. The rearrangement links TRBV11-3 to TRBJ1-1; no reliable D call. The CDR3 is 13 residues long. From germline, CDR1 is SGHNT and CDR2 YENEEA. The V and J ends lost 3 bases and 1 base respectively, with 6 bases between them. Here the CDR3 DNA reads TGTGCCAGCAGCTTTTCCGCGAACACTGAAGCTTTCTTT. Its protein is CASSFSANTEAFF. Filled out from reference TRBV11-3 and TRBJ1-1, the complete variable domain reads EAGVVQSPRYKIIEKKQPVAFWCNPISGHNTLYWYLQNLGQGPELLIRYENEEAVDDSQLPKDRFSAERLKGVDSTLKIQPAELGDSAVYLCASSFSANTEAFFGQGTRLTVV.

V is TRBV4-2 and J is TRBJ2-7; TRBD1 aligns across 7 bases. Germline V gene sequence: CDR1 LGHNA, CDR2 YNFKEQ. This CDR3 is 14 amino acids long. V was clipped by 6 bases and J by 8 bases; unmatched bases: 13. The CDR3 reads CASSQSADRDQQYF. The CDR3 nucleotides read TGTGCCAGCAGTCAGAGCGCCGACAGGGACCAGCAGTACTTC.

This chain joins TRBV7-9 and TRBJ1-4; the D is unclear. V lost 1 base and J lost 5, with 8 bases in between. Germline assignment: CDR1 SEHNR and CDR2 FQNEAQ (reference sequence). The CDR3 covers 14 residues. CDR3 sequence (DNA): TGTGCCAGCAGCTTAGATGGGAGAAATGAAAAACTGTTTTTT. Translated: CASSLDGRNEKLFF.

The rearrangement links TRBV29-1 to TRBJ1-2; the match to TRBD1 covers 7 bases. J lost 6 bases, V lost 8 bases, and 12 bases had no gene match. Germline lookup yields CDR1 SQVTM and CDR2 ANQGSEA. The CDR3 has 13 amino acids. The CDR3 reads CSINRGKGHGYTF. As DNA, the CDR3 is TGCAGCATCAACAGGGGAAAGGGGCATGGCTACACCTTC.

The V gene is TRBV2, the J gene TRBJ1-2, with D hard to call. From germline, CDR1 is SNHLY and CDR2 FYNNEI. The CDR3 has 11 residues. V was clipped by 7 bases and J by 8 bases, with 11 bases between them. For the CDR3, the DNA is TGTGCCAGCATGTCAGGCAAAGGCTACACCTTC. It is translated as CASMSGKGYTF.

This chain uses TRBV15 with TRBJ2-1; tentative D call: TRBD2 (5 bases). CDR1 is LNHNV, CDR2 YYDKDF, per germline (reference sequence). The CDR3 is 13 amino acids. The V end lost 8 bases, the J end lost 9 bases, and 17 bases lay between the germline ends. The CDR3 sequence: CATEDSTMVEQFF. In DNA, the CDR3 is TGTGCCACCGAGGACTCGACTATGGTTGAGCAGTTCTTC.

V and J are TRBV5-1 and TRBJ1-5, with 7 nucleotides matching TRBD1. Germline-derived CDR1 and CDR2 are SGHRS and YFSETQ. Trimming cost V 4 bases and J 0 bases; bases outside gene matches: 4. The CDR3 length is 15 residues. The CDR3 DNA reads as TGCGCCAGCAGCCTAGGGACAGCTAGCAATCAGCCCCAGCATTTT. It yields the protein CASSLGTASNQPQHF.

This chain connects TRBV11-2 to TRBJ1-6; D call uncertain. Germline CDR1 reads SGHAT; CDR2 reads FQNNGV. Trimming stripped 6 bases from V and 4 bases from J, with 10 bases between. This CDR3 is 14 amino acids long. CDR3 in DNA: TGTGCCAGCAGTTCAGGACGGTATAATTCACCCCTCCACTTT. It specifies CASSSGRYNSPLHF.

The rearrangement joins TRBV28 to TRBJ1-1; possibly TRBD1 for D (5 bases). CDR3 length: 17 amino acids. Trimming pared 2 bases from V and 4 bases from J, leaving 20 bases between. Germline values: CDR1 MDHEN, CDR2 SYDVKM. The DNA for the CDR3 is TGTGCCAGCAGTTTAGGGGGGAATAAGGGTCCCGGCACTGAAGCTTTCTTT. Translation gives CASSLGGNKGPGTEAFF. The full variable domain, rest sourced from reference TRBV28 and TRBJ1-1, is DVKVTQSSRYLVKRTGEKVFLECVQDMDHENMFWYRQDPGLGLRLIYFSYDVKMKEKGDIPEGYSVSREKKERFSLILESASTNQTSMYLCASSLGGNKGPGTEAFFGQGTRLTVV.

The gene calls are TRBV5-4 and TRBJ1-1; perhaps TRBD1 as D (6 bases). Trimming removed 6 bases from V and 2 bases from J, with 11 bases in between. CDR1 is SGHNT, CDR2 YYREEE, per germline (reference sequence). This CDR3 has 13 amino acids. CDR3 residues: CASKSGANTEAFF. The CDR3 DNA sequence: TGTGCCAGCAAGTCAGGGGCCAACACTGAAGCTTTCTTT.

This clone was counted only a few times. The chain couples TRBV5-3 to TRBJ2-7; TRBD2 aligns across 8 bases. TRBV5-3 is an open reading frame whose function is uncertain. J gave up 0 bases and V 1 base, and 3 bases lay outside the gene matches. CDR3 length: 15 residues. The CDR3 DNA reads as TGTGCCAGAAGCTTGCGTCTAGCGGGCTCCTACGAGCAGTACTTC. This gives the protein CARSLRLAGSYEQYF.

The rearrangement joins TRBV5-8 to TRBJ2-1, with D hard to call. The CDR3 consists of 13 residues. Germline values: CDR1 SGHTS, CDR2 YDEGEE. V lost 3 bases to trimming and J lost 1 base, with 5 bases between them. The CDR3 is CASSSASYNEQFF. In DNA form, the CDR3 reads TGTGCCAGCAGCTCGGCGTCCTACAATGAGCAGTTCTTC.

Here the CDR3 DNA reads TGTGCCAGCAGCTTCGGGGAGGCCCTTGGGACTTTCTTT. This gives the protein CASSFGEALGTFF. The rearrangement joins TRBV11-2 to TRBJ1-1; no firm D call. Germline V lookup: CDR1 SGHAT, CDR2 FQNNGV. Trimming shortened V by 3 bases and J by 12 bases, and 17 bases separated the two germline ends. This CDR3 is built from 13 residues. Complete variable domain (other parts from reference TRBV11-2 and TRBJ1-1): EAGVAQSPRYKIIEKRQSVAFWCNPISGHATLYWYQQILGQGPKLLIQFQNNGVVDDSQLPKDRFSAERLKGVDSTLKIQPAKLEDSAVYLCASSFGEALGTFFGQGTRLTVV.

The chain has TRBV29-1 and TRBJ2-1; D assignment may be TRBD1 or TRBD2 (5 bases each). Per germline, CDR1 SQVTM and CDR2 ANQGSEA. V lost 2 bases and J lost 5, with 22 bases in between. This CDR3 region has 17 residues. CDR3 coding DNA: TGCAGCGTTGAAACCCTAGGGTGGGGGATTGGGCACAATGAGCAGTTCTTC. Its protein is CSVETLGWGIGHNEQFF.